This TCR beta chain was sequenced for a study of T cells in localized non-small cell lung cancer. The germline gives CDR1 SGHTA, CDR2 FQGNSA. V was trimmed by 0 bases and J by 6 bases, leaving 14 bases between them. The CDR3 sequence is 15 residues long. The protocol was immunoSEQ multiplex PCR, while the TCRdb copy is restricted to in-frame clones and leaves out a portion. The sample comprises about 41,000 clones, approximately 80% of which are singletons, and 7% to 8.5% rests with the top ten. This material consisted of PBMCs, taken before any cancer treatment. This sequence joins TRBV7-2 and TRBJ1-2; TRBD1 is a possible D gene (5 bases). This TCR was recovered from a man aged 40-75 years with stage II lung adenocarcinoma. CDR3 nucleotides: TGTGCCAGCAGCTTAGCGATCAGGGAGTTCGATGGCTACACCTTC. Translation: CASSLAIREFDGYTF.